This T cell receptor (beta chain) comes out of a study of blood T cell repertoires in COVID-19. Study background: The United States, Italy and Spain were the sources of the acute and convalescent COVID-19 samples. Sources were T cells, B-cell-depleted T cells, or PBMCs; the material itself was cDNA or gDNA.

Original processing notes: Researchers report that nucleated cell counts were estimated from reference gene primer amplification. Clones were read by immunoSEQ multiplex PCR, and TCRdb kept only the in-frame ones, dropping some. Clone size and V and J calls were adopted from that table, with D and trimming inferred from the DNA. Of about 380,000 clones detected, 85% appear once; the ten largest clones hold 3% to 4.5%. Per the germline V gene, CDR1 is MDHEN and CDR2 is SYDVKM. The ends were cut back, 7 bases at V and 1 base at J, with 20 bases in the middle. There are 18 residues in the CDR3. This clone was seen only once.

The chain employs TRBV28 and TRBJ2-6, with D possibly matching TRBD1 (7 bases). The source material was peripheral blood. This receptor was obtained from a woman aged 18-29 years with acute or convalescent COVID-19. CDR3 DNA sequence: TGTGCCAGCAAATTAGACCGCGGGACAGCGTCTGGGGCCAACGTCCTGACTTTC. It yields the protein CASKLDRGTASGANVLTF.